This entry describes one T cell receptor beta chain. This clone's antigen is unknown. Per-base quality was not reported, and no clone a single base away is much larger than it. Libraries were built with multiplex PCR. Instrument on record: Illumina HiSeq 4000. To build TCR beta libraries, CDR3 regions were amplified by Arm-PCR using iRepertoire HTBI primers. Before sequencing, the PCR products went through gel purification. The paper's data handling went like this. A total of around 66 TRBV and about 13 TRBJ segments were identified across samples and were used for gene usage analysis of CDR3 amino acid clonotypes. Filtered high-quality paired reads were merged into contigs using COPE and FqMerger. BLAST was used to align contigs to IMGT TRBV, TRBD and TRBJ reference genes, with CDR3 defined following IMGT. Any clonotype with a frequency above 0.1% was classified as a highly expanded clone. Shannon entropy served as the measure of repertoire diversity, while the Gini coefficient captured V-J evenness. Clonotypes shared by more than one individual were considered public. The public reads were reanalyzed by TCRdb: fastp trimming at Q25, MiXCR alignment, in-frame beta chains only. A single entry per CDR3 protein holds the most common genes and DNA from its merged rows. The V and J calls shown here were made by TCRdb, not taken from the authors' results. The sample records roughly 450,000 distinct CDR3 sequences, 20% to 25% of which are singletons. The ten largest clones capture over 10% of the sample.

This specimen's time point label, interpreted: persistent/refractory GD, antithyroid drugs over 5 years with positive TRAb. RNA was extracted from PBMCs in TRIzol for both TCR sequencing and RNA sequencing. The diagnosis of Graves' disease followed American Thyroid Association guidelines. Patients for the study were recruited at an endocrinology department in Xi'an, China. Each patient gave about 9.1 milliliters of peripheral blood, collected in an EDTA anticoagulant tube. Ficoll Paque Plus density gradient separation was used to isolate PBMCs, and no further T cell sorting was performed. RNA quality was checked with an Agilent 2100 Bioanalyzer and agarose gel, and concentration with a NanoDrop 2000. The record originates from a study of regulatory T cells in long-lasting Graves disease (dated by TCRdb to 2020 to 2023). Regarding the study in general: Persistent Graves' disease meant more than 5 years of antithyroid drug treatment with TSH receptor autoantibodies that stayed positive. Patients with persistent Graves' disease were compared with patients with newly diagnosed Graves' disease using TCR sequencing and RNA sequencing of peripheral blood. Persistent Graves' disease patients in the clinical cohort had taken antithyroid drugs for 8 to 12 years on average. The study was registered as a clinical trial and conducted in China. A total of around 35 samples were covered by TCR sequencing, comprising around 13 persistent and approximately 20 newly diagnosed Graves' disease patients.

Sequences SGHRS (CDR1) and YFSETQ (CDR2) are obtained from the germline V gene. V is cut by 0 bases and J by 8 bases, and the space between the germline ends is 9 bases. Inclusive of the bounding cysteine and phenylalanine, the CDR3 is 14 residues long. The kept DNA is CDR3 alone, 42 bases in frame from the first base. Beyond this particular receptor, the publication reports: Persistent patients shared more public clonotypes among themselves (roughly 2,700) than newly diagnosed patients did (nearly 1,000). Peripheral blood alone was examined, since thyroid tissue, which constituted the primary lesion, could not be accessed. TRBV28, TRBJ1-2 and TRBJ2-5 were preferentially used in persistent disease, while TRBV20-1 and TRBJ2-1 were favored in newly diagnosed disease. Compared with newly diagnosed patients, persistent Graves' disease patients had lower TCR Shannon entropy and fewer highly expanded clones, which suggests clonal expansion. As a limitation, the authors acknowledged that the small sample size may reduce accuracy. Sequencing and analysis were limited to the TCR beta chain.

This receptor was identified in a female donor with Graves disease. The source was peripheral blood mononuclear cells (PBMCs), collected when the disease was refractory, from a patient treated with antithyroid drugs. The chain links TRBV5-1 with TRBJ1-6; 5 matching bases give a weak D call of TRBD1. The sequenced DNA is TGCGCCAGCAGCTTGGACGGGGCGCATTCACCCCTCCACTTT. It translates as CASSLDGAHSPLHF.